This T cell receptor (beta chain) was sequenced for a study of response to subunit inactivated influenza vaccine. Study conclusions and caveats: Few additional T cells are recruited per seasonal influenza vaccination, authors suggested.

TCRdb independently ran MiXCR on the RT-PCR reads; one entry per CDR3 protein. This repertoire shows over 150,000 distinct CDR3 sequences, approximately 15% found once; its top ten account for about 26%. Turning to this clonotype: Its antigen is unidentified.

V was pared by 5 bases and J by 4 bases, with 13 bases of the junction left unmatched. CDR3 size: 17 residues. Per germline, CDR1 SEHNR and CDR2 FQNEAQ (reference sequence). The chain employs TRBV7-9 and TRBJ2-1; 8 nucleotides match TRBD1. This receptor was obtained from a man aged 45 to 65 who received an inactivated influenza vaccine. This specimen was CD8+ T cells sorted from PBMCs, taken 5 days after vaccination. CDR3 loop: CASSTRPGQGRYNEQFF. The CDR3 bases are TGTGCCAGCAGCACTCGACCTGGACAGGGAAGATACAATGAGCAGTTCTTC.